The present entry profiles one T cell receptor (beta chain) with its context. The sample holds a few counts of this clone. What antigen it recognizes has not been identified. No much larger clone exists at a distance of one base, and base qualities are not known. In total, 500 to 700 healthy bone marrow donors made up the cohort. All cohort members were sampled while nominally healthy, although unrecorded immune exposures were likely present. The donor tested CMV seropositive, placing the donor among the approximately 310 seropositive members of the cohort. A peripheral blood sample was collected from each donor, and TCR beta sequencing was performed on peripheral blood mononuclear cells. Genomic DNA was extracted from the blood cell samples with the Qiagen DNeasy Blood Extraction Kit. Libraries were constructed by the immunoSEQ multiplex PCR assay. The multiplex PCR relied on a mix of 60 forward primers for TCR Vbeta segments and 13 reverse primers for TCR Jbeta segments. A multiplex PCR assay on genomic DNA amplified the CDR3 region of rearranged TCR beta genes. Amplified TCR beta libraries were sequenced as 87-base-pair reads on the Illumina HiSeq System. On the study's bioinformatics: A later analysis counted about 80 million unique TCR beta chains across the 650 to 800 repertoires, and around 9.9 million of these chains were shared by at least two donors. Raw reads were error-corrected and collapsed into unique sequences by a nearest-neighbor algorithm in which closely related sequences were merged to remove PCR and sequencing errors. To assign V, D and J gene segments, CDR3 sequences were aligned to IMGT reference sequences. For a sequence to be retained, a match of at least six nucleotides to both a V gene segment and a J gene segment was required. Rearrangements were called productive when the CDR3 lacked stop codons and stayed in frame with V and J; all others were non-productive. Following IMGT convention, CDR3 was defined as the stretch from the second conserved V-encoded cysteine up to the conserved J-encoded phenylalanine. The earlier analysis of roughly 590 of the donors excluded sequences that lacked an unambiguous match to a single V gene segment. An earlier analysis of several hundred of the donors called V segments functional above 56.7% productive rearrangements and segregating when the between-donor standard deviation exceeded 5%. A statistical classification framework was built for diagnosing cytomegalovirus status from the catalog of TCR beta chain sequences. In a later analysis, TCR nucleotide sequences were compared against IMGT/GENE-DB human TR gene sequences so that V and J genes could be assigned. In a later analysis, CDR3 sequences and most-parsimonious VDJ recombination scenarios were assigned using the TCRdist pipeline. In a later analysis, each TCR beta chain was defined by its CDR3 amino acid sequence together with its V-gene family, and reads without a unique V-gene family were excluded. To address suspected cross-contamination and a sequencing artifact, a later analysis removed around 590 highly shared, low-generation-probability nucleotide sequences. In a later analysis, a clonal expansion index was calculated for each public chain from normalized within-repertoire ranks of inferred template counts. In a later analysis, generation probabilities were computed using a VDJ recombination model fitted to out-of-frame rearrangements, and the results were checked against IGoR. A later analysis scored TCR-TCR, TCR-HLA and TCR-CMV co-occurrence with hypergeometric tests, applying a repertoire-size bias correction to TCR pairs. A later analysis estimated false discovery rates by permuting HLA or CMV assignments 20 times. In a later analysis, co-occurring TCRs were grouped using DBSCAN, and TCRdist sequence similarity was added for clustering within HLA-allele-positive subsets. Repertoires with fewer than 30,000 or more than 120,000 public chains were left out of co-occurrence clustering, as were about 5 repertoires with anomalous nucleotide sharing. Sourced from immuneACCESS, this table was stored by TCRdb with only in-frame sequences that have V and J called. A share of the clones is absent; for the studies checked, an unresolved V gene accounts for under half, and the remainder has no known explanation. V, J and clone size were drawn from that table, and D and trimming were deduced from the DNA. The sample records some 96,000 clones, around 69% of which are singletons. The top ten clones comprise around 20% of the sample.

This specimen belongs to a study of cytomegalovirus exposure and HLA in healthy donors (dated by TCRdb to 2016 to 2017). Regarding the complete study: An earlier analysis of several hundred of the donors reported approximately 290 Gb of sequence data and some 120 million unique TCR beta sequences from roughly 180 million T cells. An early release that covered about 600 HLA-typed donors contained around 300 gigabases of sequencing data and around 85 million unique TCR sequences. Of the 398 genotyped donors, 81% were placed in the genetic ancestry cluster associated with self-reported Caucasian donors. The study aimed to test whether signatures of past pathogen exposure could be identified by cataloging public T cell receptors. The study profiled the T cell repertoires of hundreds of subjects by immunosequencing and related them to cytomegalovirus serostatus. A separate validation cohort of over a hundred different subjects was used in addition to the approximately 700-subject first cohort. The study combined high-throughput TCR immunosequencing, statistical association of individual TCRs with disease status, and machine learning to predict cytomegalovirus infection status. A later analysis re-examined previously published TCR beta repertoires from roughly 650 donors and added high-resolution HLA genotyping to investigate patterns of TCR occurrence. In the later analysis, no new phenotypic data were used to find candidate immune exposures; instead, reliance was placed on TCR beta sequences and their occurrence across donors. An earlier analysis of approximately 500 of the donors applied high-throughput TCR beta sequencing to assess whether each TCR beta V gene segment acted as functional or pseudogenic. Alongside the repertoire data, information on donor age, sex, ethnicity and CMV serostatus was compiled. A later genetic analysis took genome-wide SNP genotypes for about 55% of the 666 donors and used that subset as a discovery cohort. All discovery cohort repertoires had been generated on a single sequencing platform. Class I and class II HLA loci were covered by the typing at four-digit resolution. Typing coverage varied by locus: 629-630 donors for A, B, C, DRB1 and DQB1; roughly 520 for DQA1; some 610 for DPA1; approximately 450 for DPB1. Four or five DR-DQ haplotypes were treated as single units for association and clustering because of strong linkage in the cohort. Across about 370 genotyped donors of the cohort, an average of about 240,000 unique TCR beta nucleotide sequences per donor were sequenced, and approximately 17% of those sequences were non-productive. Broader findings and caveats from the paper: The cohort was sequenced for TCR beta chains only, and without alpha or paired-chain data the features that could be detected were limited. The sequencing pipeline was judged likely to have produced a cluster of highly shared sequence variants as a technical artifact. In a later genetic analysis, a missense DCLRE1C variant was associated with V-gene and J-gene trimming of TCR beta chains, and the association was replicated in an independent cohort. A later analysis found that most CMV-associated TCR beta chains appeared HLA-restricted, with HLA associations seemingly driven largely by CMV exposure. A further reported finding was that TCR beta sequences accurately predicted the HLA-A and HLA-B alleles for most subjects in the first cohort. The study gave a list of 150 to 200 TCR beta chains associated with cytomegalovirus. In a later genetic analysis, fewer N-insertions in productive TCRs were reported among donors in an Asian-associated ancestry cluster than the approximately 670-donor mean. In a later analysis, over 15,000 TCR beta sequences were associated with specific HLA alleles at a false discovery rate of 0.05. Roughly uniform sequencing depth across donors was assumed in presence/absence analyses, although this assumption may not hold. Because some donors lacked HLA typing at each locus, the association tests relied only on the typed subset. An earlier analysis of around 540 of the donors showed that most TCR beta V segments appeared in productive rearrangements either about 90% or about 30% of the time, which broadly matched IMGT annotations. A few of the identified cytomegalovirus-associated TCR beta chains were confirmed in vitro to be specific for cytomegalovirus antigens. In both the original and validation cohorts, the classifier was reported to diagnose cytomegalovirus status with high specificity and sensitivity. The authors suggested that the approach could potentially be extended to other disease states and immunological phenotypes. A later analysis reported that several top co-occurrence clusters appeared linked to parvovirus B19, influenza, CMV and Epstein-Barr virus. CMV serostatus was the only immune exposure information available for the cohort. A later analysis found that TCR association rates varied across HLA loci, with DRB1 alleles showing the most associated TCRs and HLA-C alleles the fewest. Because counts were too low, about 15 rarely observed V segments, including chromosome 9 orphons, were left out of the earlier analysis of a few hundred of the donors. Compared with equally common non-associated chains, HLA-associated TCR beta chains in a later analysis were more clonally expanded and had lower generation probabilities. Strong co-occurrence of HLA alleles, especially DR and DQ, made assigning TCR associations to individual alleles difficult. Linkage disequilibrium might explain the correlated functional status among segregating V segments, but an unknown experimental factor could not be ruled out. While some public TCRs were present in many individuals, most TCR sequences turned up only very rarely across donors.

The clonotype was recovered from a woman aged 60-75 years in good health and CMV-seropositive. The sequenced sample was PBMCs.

The DNA reads TGTGCCAGCAGCAATACAGGGGGCACTGAAGCTTTCTTT. Its protein product is CASSNTGGTEAFF. The V and J segments used are TRBV14 and TRBJ1-1, with TRBD1 identical over 8 junction bases. The CDR3 numbers 13 residues from cysteine through phenylalanine. The CDR3 DNA has 39 bases and is translated from base 1. CDR1 SGHDN and CDR2 FVKESK were looked up in the germline V gene. Compared with germline, V lacks 5 bases and J lacks 4 bases; bases without a gene match: 3.